This T cell receptor (beta chain) is from a study of lymphopenia after photon versus proton radiotherapy. Study-level results: In patients who died, overall survival fell as post-nadir TCR diversity dropped more. After lymphocyte nadir, photon-treated repertoires showed oligoclonal expansion, especially CD8+ Temra. Relative stability marked proton patients; photon patients lost diversity and naive cells.

Sequencing was performed with immunoSEQ multiplex PCR; in TCRdb, only in-frame clones are kept and a portion is missing. The sample has under 70,000 clones, just under 95% seen once. Details on this clone: Its antigen is currently unknown.

The CDR3 has 17 amino acids. Trimming pared 8 bases from V and 3 bases from J, leaving 22 bases between. Germline V lookup: CDR1 SEHNR, CDR2 FQNEAQ (reference sequence). The sequences come from peripheral blood, collected from a patient treated with photon-based radiotherapy. The receptor was isolated from a woman in her 40s with cholangiocarcinoma. The chain employs TRBV7-9 and TRBJ2-2; D possibly corresponds to TRBD2 (7 bases). The CDR3 loop is CASVPGGGGTDTGELFF. CDR3 coding DNA: TGTGCCAGCGTCCCCGGAGGGGGAGGGACGGACACCGGGGAGCTGTTTTTT.